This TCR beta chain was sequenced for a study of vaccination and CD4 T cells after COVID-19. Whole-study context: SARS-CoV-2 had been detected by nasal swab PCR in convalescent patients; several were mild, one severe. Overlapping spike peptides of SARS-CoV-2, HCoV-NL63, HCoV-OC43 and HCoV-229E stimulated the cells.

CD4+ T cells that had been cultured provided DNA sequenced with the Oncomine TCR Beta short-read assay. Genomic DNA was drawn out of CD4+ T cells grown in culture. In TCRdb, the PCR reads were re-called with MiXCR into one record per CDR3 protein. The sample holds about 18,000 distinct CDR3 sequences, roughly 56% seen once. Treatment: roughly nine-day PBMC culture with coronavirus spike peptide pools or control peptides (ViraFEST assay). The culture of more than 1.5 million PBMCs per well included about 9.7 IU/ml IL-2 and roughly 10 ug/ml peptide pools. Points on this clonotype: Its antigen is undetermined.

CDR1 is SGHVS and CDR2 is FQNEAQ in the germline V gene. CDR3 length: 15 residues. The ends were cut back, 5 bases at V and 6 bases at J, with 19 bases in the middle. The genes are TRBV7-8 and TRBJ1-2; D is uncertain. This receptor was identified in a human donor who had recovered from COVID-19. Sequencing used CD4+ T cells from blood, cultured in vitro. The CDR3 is CASSPTRGLGNGYTF. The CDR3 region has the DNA TGTGCCAGCAGCCCCACCCGGGGATTGGGGAATGGCTACACCTTC.